This TCR beta chain is drawn from a study of T cells in Graves' hyperthyroidism and ophthalmopathy. Study as a whole: Peripheral blood was obtained at initial diagnosis, preceding any treatment.

The V end lost 3 bases, the J end lost 7 bases, and 13 bases lay between the germline ends. Germline V CDR1 and CDR2: KGHSH, LQKENI. The CDR3 totals 14 residues. RNA transcripts gave rise to amplified TCR beta CDR3 regions. HTBI primers were used for first-round RT-PCR of the TCR CDR3. From the multiplex PCR reads, TCRdb called clonotypes with MiXCR, one entry per CDR3 protein. This table holds some 770,000 distinct CDR3 sequences, about 17% found once. This clonotype was found many times. The source is a man aged 18 to 30 with Graves' hyperthyroidism. The rearrangement joins TRBV18 to TRBJ1-5; D gene unclear. Specimen: blood. The CDR3 DNA reads TGTGCCAGCTCACCTTCCGTAGACATCCAGCCCCAGCATTTT. Protein sequence: CASSPSVDIQPQHF.